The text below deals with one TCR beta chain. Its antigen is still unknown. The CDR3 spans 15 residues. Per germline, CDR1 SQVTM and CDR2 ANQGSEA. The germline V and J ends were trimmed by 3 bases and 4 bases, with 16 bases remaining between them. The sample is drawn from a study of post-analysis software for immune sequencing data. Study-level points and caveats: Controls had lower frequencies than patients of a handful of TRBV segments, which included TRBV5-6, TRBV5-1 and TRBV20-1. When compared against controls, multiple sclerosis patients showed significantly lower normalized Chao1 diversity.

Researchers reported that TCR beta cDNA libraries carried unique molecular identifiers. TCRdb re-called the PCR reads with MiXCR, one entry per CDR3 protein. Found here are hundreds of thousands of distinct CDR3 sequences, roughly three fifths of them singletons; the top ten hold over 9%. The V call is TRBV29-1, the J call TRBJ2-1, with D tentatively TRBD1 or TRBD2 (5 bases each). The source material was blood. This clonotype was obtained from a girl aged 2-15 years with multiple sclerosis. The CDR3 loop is CSVESEGLLYNEQFF. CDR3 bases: TGCAGCGTTGAGAGTGAGGGGCTACTGTACAATGAGCAGTTCTTC.